This T cell receptor beta chain comes out of a study of identical twins. Overall study results and limits: Modelling approaches yielded underestimates of out-of-frame TCR alpha sharing between monozygotic twins.

TCRdb re-analysed the 5' RACE reads in MiXCR, keeping a single row per CDR3 protein. The sample has some 240,000 distinct CDR3 sequences, roughly a tenth seen once. Many counts were recorded for this clonotype. The antigen is not known. V gave up 5 bases and J gave up 1 base; unmatched junction bases: 8. CDR1 is SGHTA and CDR2 is FQGNSA in the germline V gene. This CDR3 has 17 amino acids. This TCR was sampled from a man over 45 in good health. The source material was memory T cells sorted from blood. V and J are TRBV7-2 and TRBJ2-4; TRBD1 aligns across 10 bases. The CDR3 spells CASSLDRGRMAKNIQYF. The CDR3 DNA sequence: TGTGCCAGCAGCCTTGACAGGGGGCGTATGGCCAAAAACATTCAGTACTTC.